This passage covers 23 T cell receptor beta chains from one sample sequenced in a study of blood T cell repertoires in COVID-19. This table comes from immunoSEQ multiplex PCR, and its TCRdb copy is limited to in-frame clones, with some not included. Seen here are approximately 170,000 clones, around 80% observed once, and the top ten hold about 14%. Sequencing was carried out using peripheral blood. All receptors derive from a woman in her seventies with COVID-19, enrolled during active disease.

The chain employs TRBV5-1 and TRBJ2-1, with D tentatively TRBD2 (5 bases). Trimming pared 1 base from V and 7 bases from J, leaving 21 bases between. The CDR3 totals 17 residues. CDR1 SGHRS and CDR2 YFSETQ come from the germline V gene. The CDR3 region is CASSLMGGDGRRNEQFF. In DNA, the CDR3 is TGCGCCAGCAGCTTGATGGGCGGAGACGGTCGGAGGAATGAGCAGTTCTTC.

The chain couples TRBV2 to TRBJ1-2, with D unresolved. The length of the CDR3 is 16 residues. The ends were cut back, 6 bases at V and 1 base at J, with 18 bases in the middle. Germline lookup yields CDR1 SNHLY and CDR2 FYNNEI. This CDR3 reads CASSLRGGYHNYGYTF. CDR3 DNA sequence: TGTGCCAGCAGCCTACGGGGAGGCTACCATAACTATGGCTACACCTTC. The whole variable domain, remainder taken from reference TRBV2 and TRBJ1-2, is EPEVTQTPSHQVTQMGQEVILRCVPISNHLYFYWYRQILGQKVEFLVSFYNNEISEKSEIFDDQFSVERPDGSNFTLKIRSTKLEDSAMYFCASSLRGGYHNYGYTFGSGTRLTVV.

The CDR3 region has the DNA TGTGCCAGCAGCCACGGACAGGGGAAAGGGATGAACACTGAAGCTTTCTTT. It is translated as CASSHGQGKGMNTEAFF. The chain links TRBV5-4 to TRBJ1-1, with 9 bases matching TRBD1. The CDR3 is 17 amino acids. Germline lookup yields CDR1 SGHNT and CDR2 YYREEE (reference sequence). V lost 4 bases to trimming and J lost 0 bases; unmatched junction nucleotides: 10.

The rearrangement joins TRBV4-1 to TRBJ1-2; D is undetermined. Germline-derived CDR1 and CDR2 are MGHRA and YSYEKL. There are 15 residues in the CDR3. Trimming removed 0 bases at V and 4 bases at J, with 12 bases between. CDR3 residues: CASSQEGGLGYGYTF. In DNA form, the CDR3 reads TGCGCCAGCAGCCAAGAAGGAGGGCTTGGCTATGGCTACACCTTC.

This rearrangement joins TRBV24-1 to TRBJ2-7; 9 nucleotides line up with TRBD1. The V gene end was trimmed by 4 bases and the J gene end by 9 bases; junction bases not matched to a gene: 6. This CDR3 comprises 13 residues. Germline CDR1 reads KGHDR; CDR2 reads SFDVKD. The DNA of the CDR3 is TGTGCCACCAGTGAACCGGGACAGGGTGGGCAGTACTTC. Translated, it gives CATSEPGQGGQYF.

This clone was counted a few times. The rearrangement uses TRBV6-6 and TRBJ2-5, with TRBD2 identical over 10 bases. V lost 5 bases to trimming and J lost 0 bases; unmatched junction nucleotides: 6. The germline V gene has CDR1 MNHNY and CDR2 SVGAGI (reference sequence). CDR3 length equals 16 residues. CDR3 sequence: CASSRTSGKYQETQYF. In nucleotides, the CDR3 is TGTGCCAGCAGTCGTACTAGCGGGAAGTACCAAGAGACCCAGTACTTC.

The count of this clone is one. The chain couples TRBV3-1 (or the pseudogene TRBV3-2) to TRBJ1-6; possibly TRBD1 for D (6 bases). The CDR3 has 17 residues. V was clipped by 3 bases and J by 7 bases, with 19 bases between them. The germline CDR1 and CDR2 sequences are LGHDT and YNNKEL (reference sequence). The CDR3 bases are TGTGCCAGCAGCCAGCCGGGACACTTTCGGCCGAATTCACCCCTCCACTTT. Its protein is CASSQPGHFRPNSPLHF.

This clone came up once. The V and J genes are TRBV19 and TRBJ2-1, with D perhaps matching TRBD2 (6 bases). Germline CDR1 is LNHDA and CDR2 is SQIVND (reference sequence). CDR3 length equals 11 residues. V was clipped by 8 bases and J by 8 bases, with 10 bases between them. The CDR3, as DNA: TGTGCCAGTGGCAGGAGGGATGAGCAGTTCTTC. It codes for CASGRRDEQFF.

The V and J genes are TRBV3-1 (or the pseudogene TRBV3-2) and TRBJ1-2; D remains unclear. This CDR3 is 13 amino acids long. Deletions cut 5 bases from V and 8 bases from J, with 15 bases between. Germline loops: CDR1 LGHDT, CDR2 YNNKEL (reference sequence). The CDR3 nucleotides are TGTGCCAGCAGCGTGAGTGGAGGTGAAGGCTACACCTTC. It is translated as CASSVSGGEGYTF.

In this sample, this clone turned up a few times. The chain is built from TRBV6-5 and TRBJ2-3, with TRBD2 identical over 10 bases. Germline V lookup: CDR1 MNHEY, CDR2 SVGAGI. The CDR3 sequence is 15 residues long. With V trimmed by 6 bases and J by 1 base, 4 bases remained unmatched. As DNA, the CDR3 is TGTGCCAGCAGCCACGGGACTAGCGGCACAGATACGCAGTATTTT. Its translation is CASSHGTSGTDTQYF.

The chain employs TRBV12-3 or TRBV12-4 and TRBJ1-1, with D uncertain. CDR3 size: 13 residues. V lost 5 bases, J lost 1 base, and 8 bases lay in between. Here the CDR3 reads CASSPLENTEAFF. For the CDR3, the DNA is TGTGCCAGCAGTCCGTTAGAGAACACTGAAGCTTTCTTT.

The chain employs TRBV30 and TRBJ1-6; a possible D gene is TRBD1 (5 bases). There are 14 residues in the CDR3. Germline V lookup: CDR1 GTSNPN, CDR2 SVGIG (reference sequence). V was clipped by 4 bases and J by 9 bases, with 16 bases between them. DNA of the CDR3: TGTGCCTGGATTGGGGCCAGCGGGGGTTCACCCCTCCACTTT. It encodes CAWIGASGGSPLHF.

The V and J genes are TRBV13 and TRBJ1-1, with D unresolved. V lost 8 bases, J lost 1 base, and 14 bases lay in between. The CDR3 is made up of 14 amino acids. The V gene's germline CDR1 is PRHDT and CDR2 FYEKMQ (reference sequence). The CDR3 coding sequence is TGTGCCAGCGGGTTTACGGGGAAGAACACTGAAGCTTTCTTT. This gives the protein CASGFTGKNTEAFF.

This chain joins TRBV7-2 and TRBJ1-1; 10 nucleotides match TRBD1. V shed 3 bases, J shed 4 bases, and the junction held 2 bases outside the gene matches. Germline CDR1 reads SGHTA; CDR2 reads FQGNSA. The CDR3 extends over 14 amino acids. The CDR3: CASSLDRGSTEAFF. In DNA form, the CDR3 reads TGTGCCAGCAGCTTGGACAGGGGGAGCACTGAAGCTTTCTTT.

This chain connects TRBV5-4 to TRBJ1-2; TRBD1 matches at 7 bases. The CDR3 is 17 amino acids. Germline V gene lookup returns CDR1 SGHNT and CDR2 YYREEE (reference sequence). With V trimmed by 4 bases and J by 2 bases, 14 bases remained unmatched. As DNA, the CDR3 is TGTGCCAGCAGCCCTGACAAGAAAGGGGGCGGAAACTATGGCTACACCTTC. This encodes CASSPDKKGGGNYGYTF.

J is TRBJ2-2 and V is TRBV19, with 9 bases fitting TRBD2. V dropped 9 bases and J dropped 5; count of bases not matched to a gene: 10. The CDR3 totals 15 residues. CDR1 LNHDA and CDR2 SQIVND come from the germline V gene (reference sequence). The DNA of the CDR3 is TGTGCCAGCCGGGGTAGCGGGAGTGGGACCGGGGAGCTGTTTTTT. It specifies CASRGSGSGTGELFF.

This clone appeared once. V is TRBV24-1 and J is TRBJ2-7, with TRBD1 matching over 7 bases. V trimming: 6 bases; J trimming: 4 bases; junction bases outside the gene matches: 2. The germline V gene encodes CDR1 KGHDR and CDR2 SFDVKD. The CDR3 covers 12 residues. The CDR3 bases are TGTGCCACCAGTAGGACAGGTTACGAGCAGTACTTC. Translation: CATSRTGYEQYF.

This clone came up a few times. Here the CDR3 reads CASSRGFSSYNSPLHF. The CDR3, as DNA: TGTGCCAGCAGCCGCGGCTTTAGCTCCTATAATTCACCCCTCCACTTT. V is TRBV5-5 and J is TRBJ1-6; D unclear. The CDR3 sequence is 16 residues long. CDR1 and CDR2 (germline): SGHKS, YYEKEE (reference sequence). V was pared by 4 bases and J by 0 bases, with 11 bases between.

This chain connects TRBV3-1 (or the pseudogene TRBV3-2) to TRBJ2-7, with 9 bases lining up with TRBD1. The trim removed 1 base at V and 2 bases at J, leaving 3 bases unmatched. Per the germline V gene, CDR1 is LGHDT and CDR2 is YNNKEL (reference sequence). The CDR3 length is 15 residues. The CDR3 protein is CASSQAGTGPYEQYF. In DNA form, the CDR3 reads TGTGCCAGCAGCCAAGCGGGGACAGGGCCCTACGAGCAGTACTTC.

This chain joins TRBV6-5 and TRBJ2-7, with TRBD1 matching over 9 bases. Germline loops: CDR1 MNHEY, CDR2 SVGAGI. The ends lost 8 bases at V and 5 bases at J; junction bases unmatched: 10. CDR3 length: 14 residues. CDR3 sequence (DNA): TGTGCCAGCTTCCCGGACAGGGGTTTACACGAGCAGTACTTC. Translating gives CASFPDRGLHEQYF.

The chain carries TRBV27 and TRBJ1-5; D might be TRBD1 (6 bases). This CDR3 has 19 amino acids. Trimming stripped 5 bases from V and 2 bases from J, with 25 bases between. Germline-derived CDR1 and CDR2 are MNHEY and SMNVEV (reference sequence). Here the CDR3 DNA reads TGTGCCAGCAGTGGGGCCCTTCAGGACAGCCTTTTGGGCAATCAGCCCCAGCATTTT. Its translation is CASSGALQDSLLGNQPQHF.

This chain links TRBV6-1 with TRBJ1-2, with 8 bases aligning to TRBD1. The CDR3 is made up of 16 amino acids. J was trimmed by 11 bases and V by 0 bases; bases with no gene match: 14. Looked up from germline, CDR1 is MNHNS and CDR2 is SASEGT. In nucleotides, the CDR3 is TGTGCCAGCAGTGAAGCGCTTCCTTGGGCAGGGGGCGCATACACCTTC. Protein product: CASSEALPWAGGAYTF.

This clone was counted a single time. The chain has TRBV27 and TRBJ1-5, with D uncertain. Looked up from germline, CDR1 is MNHEY and CDR2 is SMNVEV (reference sequence). The CDR3 totals 13 residues. Trimming took 3 bases from V and 9 from J, leaving 12 bases between them. The CDR3 DNA follows: TGTGCCAGCAGTTTGGGGATGGGGAGGCCCCAGCATTTT. Translation: CASSLGMGRPQHF.